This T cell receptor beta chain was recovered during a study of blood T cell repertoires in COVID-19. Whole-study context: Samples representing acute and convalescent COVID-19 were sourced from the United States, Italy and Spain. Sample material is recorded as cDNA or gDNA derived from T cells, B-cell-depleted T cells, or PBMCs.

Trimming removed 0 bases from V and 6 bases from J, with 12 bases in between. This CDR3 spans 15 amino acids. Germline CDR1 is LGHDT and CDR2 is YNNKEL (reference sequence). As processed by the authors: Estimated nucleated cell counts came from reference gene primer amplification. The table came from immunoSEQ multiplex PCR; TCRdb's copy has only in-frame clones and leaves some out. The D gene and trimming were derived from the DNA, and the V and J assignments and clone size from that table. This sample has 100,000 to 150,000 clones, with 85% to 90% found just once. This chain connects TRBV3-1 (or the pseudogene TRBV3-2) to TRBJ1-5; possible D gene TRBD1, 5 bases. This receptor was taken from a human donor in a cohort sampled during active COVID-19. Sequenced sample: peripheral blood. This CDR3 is CASSQDWGTPQPQHF. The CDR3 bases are TGTGCCAGCAGCCAAGACTGGGGCACCCCTCAGCCCCAGCATTTT.